This passage covers 5 T cell receptor beta chains from one sample sequenced in a study of beta chain features in type 1 diabetes. Expressed TCRB transcripts got sequenced, as all isolated RNA was reverse transcribed. Repertoires were generated with immunoSEQ multiplex PCR, while TCRdb's copy carries only in-frame clones and drops some. The table lists under 20,000 clones, less than 60% of them singletons. Sequencing was done on a sample of stem cell memory CD4+ T cells from blood. The receptors come from a woman younger than 30 in good health.

The V and J genes are TRBV5-4 and TRBJ2-3; possibly TRBD2 for D (6 bases). The V gene's germline CDR1 is SGHNT and CDR2 YYREEE (reference sequence). This CDR3 has 15 residues. V lost 0 bases to trimming and J lost 1 base, with 9 bases between them. CDR3 sequence (DNA): TGTGCCAGCAGCTTGGGACTAGACGGCACAGATACGCAGTATTTT. It translates to CASSLGLDGTDTQYF.

This clone has more than one count but fewer than ten. V is TRBV18 and J is TRBJ1-1; D is undetermined. Germline loops: CDR1 KGHSH, CDR2 LQKENI. V was shortened by 3 bases and J by 0 bases, with 11 bases between the two germline ends. The CDR3 is 15 amino acids. As DNA, the CDR3 is TGTGCCAGCTCACCGGACTTACAGCTGAACACTGAAGCTTTCTTT. This sequence encodes CASSPDLQLNTEAFF. The variable domain in full, with the rest retrieved from reference TRBV18 and TRBJ1-1, is NAGVMQNPRHLVRRRGQEARLRCSPMKGHSHVYWYRQLPEEGLKFMVYLQKENIIDESGMPKERFSAEFPKEGPSILRIQQVVRGDSAAYFCASSPDLQLNTEAFFGQGTRLTVV.

The chain is built from TRBV5-1 and TRBJ2-1, with TRBD2 matching 9 bases. V lost 0 bases, J lost 5 bases, and 9 bases stayed unmatched. Germline loops: CDR1 SGHRS, CDR2 YFSETQ. This CDR3 contains 17 residues. CDR3 residues: CASSLAMAGGPDNEQFF. The CDR3, as DNA: TGCGCCAGCAGCTTGGCCATGGCGGGGGGGCCGGACAATGAGCAGTTCTTC.

The gene calls are TRBV5-1 and TRBJ2-7; no clear D. Trimming left V 10 bases short and J 0 bases short, with 14 bases between. CDR3 length: 13 residues. CDR1 SGHRS and CDR2 YFSETQ come from the germline V gene. The DNA for the CDR3 is TGCGCCCCCCGCACCGCCAGCTCCTACGAGCAGTACTTC. It encodes CAPRTASSYEQYF.

This clone was picked up a small number of times. The chain links TRBV19 to TRBJ1-6, with 10 positions matching TRBD1. Unmatched junction bases numbered 3, after V lost 4 bases and J lost 9 bases. The germline V gene has CDR1 LNHDA and CDR2 SQIVND (reference sequence). CDR3 length: 14 residues. The DNA of the CDR3 is TGTGCCAGTAGTAACCGGGACAGGGGTTCACCCCTCCACTTT. Protein product: CASSNRDRGSPLHF.